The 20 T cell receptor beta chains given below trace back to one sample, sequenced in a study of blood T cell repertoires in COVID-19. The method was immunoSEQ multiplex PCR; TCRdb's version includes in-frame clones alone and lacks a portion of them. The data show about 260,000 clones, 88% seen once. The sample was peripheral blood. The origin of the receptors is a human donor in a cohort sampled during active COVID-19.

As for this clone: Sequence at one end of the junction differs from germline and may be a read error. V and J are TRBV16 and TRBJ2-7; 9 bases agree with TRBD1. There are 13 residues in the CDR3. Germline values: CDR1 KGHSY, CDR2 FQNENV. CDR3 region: CASSHLKRDRVDF. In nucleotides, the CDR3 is TGTGCCAGCAGCCACCTTAAACGGGACAGGGTAGACTTC.

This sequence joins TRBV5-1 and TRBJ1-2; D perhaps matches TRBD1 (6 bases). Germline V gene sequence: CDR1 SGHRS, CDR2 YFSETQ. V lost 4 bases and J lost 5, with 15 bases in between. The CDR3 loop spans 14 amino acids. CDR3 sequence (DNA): TGCGCCAGCAGCCGACAGGCTCCAGAGTATGGCTACACCTTC. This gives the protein CASSRQAPEYGYTF.

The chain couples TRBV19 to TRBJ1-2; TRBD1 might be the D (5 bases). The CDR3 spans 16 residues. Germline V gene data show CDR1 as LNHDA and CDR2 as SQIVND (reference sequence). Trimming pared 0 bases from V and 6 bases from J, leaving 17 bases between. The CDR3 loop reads CASSIDMIQEFHGYTF. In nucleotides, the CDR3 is TGTGCCAGTAGTATAGATATGATACAGGAATTTCATGGCTACACCTTC. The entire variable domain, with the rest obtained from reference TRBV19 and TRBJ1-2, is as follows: DGGITQSPKYLFRKEGQNVTLSCEQNLNHDAMYWYRQDPGQGLRLIYYSQIVNDFQKGDIAEGYSVSREKKESFPLTVTSAQKNPTAFYLCASSIDMIQEFHGYTFGSGTRLTVV.

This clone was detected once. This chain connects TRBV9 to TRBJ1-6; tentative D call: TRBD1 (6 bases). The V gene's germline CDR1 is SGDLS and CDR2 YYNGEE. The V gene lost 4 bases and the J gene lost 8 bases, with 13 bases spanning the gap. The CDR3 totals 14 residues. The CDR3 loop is CASSSLGADSPLHF. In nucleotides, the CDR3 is TGTGCCAGCAGCTCCTTGGGGGCTGATTCACCCCTCCACTTT.

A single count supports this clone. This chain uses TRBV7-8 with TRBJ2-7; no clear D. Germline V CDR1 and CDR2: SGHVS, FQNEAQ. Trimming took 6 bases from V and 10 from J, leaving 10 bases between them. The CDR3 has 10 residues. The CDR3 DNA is TGTGCCAGCAGTCCCGAGTCACAGTACTTC. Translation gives CASSPESQYF.

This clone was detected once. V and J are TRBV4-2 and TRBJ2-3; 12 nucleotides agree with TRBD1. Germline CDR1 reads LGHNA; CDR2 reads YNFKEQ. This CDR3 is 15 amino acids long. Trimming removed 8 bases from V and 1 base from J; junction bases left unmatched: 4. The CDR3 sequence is CASRDRGRGTDTQYF. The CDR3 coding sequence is TGTGCCAGCCGGGACAGGGGGCGCGGCACAGATACGCAGTATTTT.

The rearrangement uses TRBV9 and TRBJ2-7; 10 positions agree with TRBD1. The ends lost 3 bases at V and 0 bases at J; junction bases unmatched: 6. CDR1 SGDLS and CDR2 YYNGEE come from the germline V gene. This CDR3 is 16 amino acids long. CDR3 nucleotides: TGTGCCAGCAGCGCGAGACAGGGGGCCAACTCCTACGAGCAGTACTTC. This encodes CASSARQGANSYEQYF.

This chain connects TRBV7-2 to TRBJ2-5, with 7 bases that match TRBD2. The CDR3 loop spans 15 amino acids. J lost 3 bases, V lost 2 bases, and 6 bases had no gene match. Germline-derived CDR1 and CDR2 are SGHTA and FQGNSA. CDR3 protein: CASSLKASGEETQYF. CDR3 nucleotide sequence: TGTGCCAGCAGCTTAAAGGCTAGCGGAGAAGAGACCCAGTACTTC.

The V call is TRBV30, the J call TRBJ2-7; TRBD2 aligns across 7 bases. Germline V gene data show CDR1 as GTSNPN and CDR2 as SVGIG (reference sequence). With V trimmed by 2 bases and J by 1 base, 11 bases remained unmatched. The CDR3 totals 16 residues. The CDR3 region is CAWSSTSWGGSYEQYF. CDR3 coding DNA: TGTGCCTGGAGTTCTACTAGTTGGGGGGGATCCTACGAGCAGTACTTC. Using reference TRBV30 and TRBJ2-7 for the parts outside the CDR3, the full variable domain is SQTIHQWPATLVQPVGSPLSLECTVEGTSNPNLYWYRQAAGRGLQLLFYSVGIGQISSEVPQNLSASRPQDRQFILSSKKLLLSDSGFYLCAWSSTSWGGSYEQYFGPGTRLTVT.

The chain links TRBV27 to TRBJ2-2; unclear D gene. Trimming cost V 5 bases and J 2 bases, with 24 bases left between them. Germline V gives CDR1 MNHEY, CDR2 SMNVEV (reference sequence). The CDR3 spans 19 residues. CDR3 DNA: TGTGCCAGCAGTCGTCTCCTAGATTCCCGATATTATAACACCGGGGAGCTGTTTTTT. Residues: CASSRLLDSRYYNTGELFF.

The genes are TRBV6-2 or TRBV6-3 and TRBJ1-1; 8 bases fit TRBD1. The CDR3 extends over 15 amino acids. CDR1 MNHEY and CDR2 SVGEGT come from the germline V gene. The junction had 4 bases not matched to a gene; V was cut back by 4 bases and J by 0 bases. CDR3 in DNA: TGTGCCAGCAGTTCGTCGGACAGGGTGAACACTGAAGCTTTCTTT. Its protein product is CASSSSDRVNTEAFF.

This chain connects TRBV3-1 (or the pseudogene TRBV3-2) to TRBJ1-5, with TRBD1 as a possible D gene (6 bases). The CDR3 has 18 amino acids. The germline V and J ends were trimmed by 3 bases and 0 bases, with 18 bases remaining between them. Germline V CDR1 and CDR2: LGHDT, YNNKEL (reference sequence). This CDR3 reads CASSQERRDTNSNQPQHF. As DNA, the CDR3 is TGTGCCAGCAGCCAGGAGCGTCGGGACACAAATAGCAATCAGCCCCAGCATTTT.

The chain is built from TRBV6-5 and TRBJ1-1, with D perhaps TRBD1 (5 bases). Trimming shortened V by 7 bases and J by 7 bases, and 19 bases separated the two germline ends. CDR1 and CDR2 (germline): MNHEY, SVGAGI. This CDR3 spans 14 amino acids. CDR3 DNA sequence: TGTGCCAGCATGGGGGGTCGCAGAAGGTTTGAAGCTTTCTTT. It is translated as CASMGGRRRFEAFF.

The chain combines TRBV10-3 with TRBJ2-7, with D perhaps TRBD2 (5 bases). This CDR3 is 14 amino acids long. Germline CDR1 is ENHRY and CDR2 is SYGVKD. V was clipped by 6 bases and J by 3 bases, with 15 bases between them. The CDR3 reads CAISADPLDYEQYF. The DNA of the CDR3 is TGTGCCATCAGCGCGGACCCACTAGACTACGAGCAGTACTTC.

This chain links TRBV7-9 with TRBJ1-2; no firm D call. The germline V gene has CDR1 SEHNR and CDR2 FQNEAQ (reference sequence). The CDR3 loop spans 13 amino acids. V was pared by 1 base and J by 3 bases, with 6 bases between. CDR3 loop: CASSLVSDYGYTF. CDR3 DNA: TGTGCCAGCAGCTTAGTGTCAGACTATGGCTACACCTTC.

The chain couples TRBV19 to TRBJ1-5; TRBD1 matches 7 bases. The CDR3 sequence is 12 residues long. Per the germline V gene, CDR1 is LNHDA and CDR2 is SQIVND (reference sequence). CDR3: CVTRQGDQPQHF. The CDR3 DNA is TGTGTGACCCGACAGGGTGATCAGCCCCAGCATTTT. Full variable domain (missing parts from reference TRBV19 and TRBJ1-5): DGGITQSPKYLFRKEGQNVTLSCEQNLNHDAMYWYRQDPGQGLRLIYYSQIVNDFQKGDIAEGYSVSREKKESFPLTVTSAQKNPTAFYLCVTRQGDQPQHFGDGTRLSIL.

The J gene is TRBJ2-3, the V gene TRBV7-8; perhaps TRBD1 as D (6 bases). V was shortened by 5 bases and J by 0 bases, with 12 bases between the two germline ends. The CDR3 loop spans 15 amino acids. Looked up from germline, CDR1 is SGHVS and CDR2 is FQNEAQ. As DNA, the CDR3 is TGTGCCAGCAGCCCTGGGACAATTAGCACAGATACGCAGTATTTT. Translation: CASSPGTISTDTQYF.

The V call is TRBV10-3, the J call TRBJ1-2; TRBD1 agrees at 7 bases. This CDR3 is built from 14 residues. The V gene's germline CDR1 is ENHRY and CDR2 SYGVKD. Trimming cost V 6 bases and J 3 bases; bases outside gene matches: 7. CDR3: CAISPGTEDYGYTF. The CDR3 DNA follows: TGTGCCATCAGCCCCGGGACAGAAGACTATGGCTACACCTTC.

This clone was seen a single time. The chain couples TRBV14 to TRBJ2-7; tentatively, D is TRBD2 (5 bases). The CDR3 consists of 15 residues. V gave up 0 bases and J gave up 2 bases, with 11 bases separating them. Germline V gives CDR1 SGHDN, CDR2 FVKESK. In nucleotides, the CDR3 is TGTGCCAGCAGCCAAGATGAGGGCATTACCTACGAGCAGTACTTC. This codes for CASSQDEGITYEQYF.

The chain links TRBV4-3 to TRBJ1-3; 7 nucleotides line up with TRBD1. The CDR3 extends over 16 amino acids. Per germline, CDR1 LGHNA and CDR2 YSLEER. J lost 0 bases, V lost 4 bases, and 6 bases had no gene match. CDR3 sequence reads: CASSPPGTASGNTIYF. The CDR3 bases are TGCGCCAGCAGCCCCCCCGGGACAGCCTCTGGAAACACCATATATTTT.